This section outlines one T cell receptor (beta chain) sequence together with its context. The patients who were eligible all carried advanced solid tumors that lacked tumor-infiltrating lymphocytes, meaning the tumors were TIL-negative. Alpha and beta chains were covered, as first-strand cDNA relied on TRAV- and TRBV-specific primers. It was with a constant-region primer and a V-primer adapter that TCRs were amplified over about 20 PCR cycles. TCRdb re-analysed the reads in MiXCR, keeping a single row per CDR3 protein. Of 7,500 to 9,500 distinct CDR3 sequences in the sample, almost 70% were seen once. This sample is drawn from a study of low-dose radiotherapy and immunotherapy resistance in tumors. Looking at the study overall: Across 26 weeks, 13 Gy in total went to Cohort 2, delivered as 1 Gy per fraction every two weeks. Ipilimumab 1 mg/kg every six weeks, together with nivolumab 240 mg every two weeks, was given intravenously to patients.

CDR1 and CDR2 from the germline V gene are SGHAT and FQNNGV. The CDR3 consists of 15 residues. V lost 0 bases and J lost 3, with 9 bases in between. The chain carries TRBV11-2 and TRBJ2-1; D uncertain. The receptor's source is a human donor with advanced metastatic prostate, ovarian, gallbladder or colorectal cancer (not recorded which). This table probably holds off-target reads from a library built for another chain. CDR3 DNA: TGTGCCAGCAGCTTAGATGAGTTAATCTACAATGAGCAGTTCTTC. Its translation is CASSLDELIYNEQFF.